These 2 T cell receptor beta chains originate from one sample sequenced in a study of CD8 T cells in ankylosing spondylitis. Points from the study as a whole: About 8 highly homologous variants made up a TCR beta motif, and this motif appeared characteristic of ankylosing spondylitis blood.

Their specific antigens are unknown. TCRdb analysed the 5' RACE reads with MiXCR anew, one entry per CDR3 protein. The table records about 200,000 distinct CDR3 sequences, about 7.3% of them present only once. Sequencing was performed on blood, either unsorted or a sorted T cell fraction (not recorded which). These receptor sequences come from a male donor with ankylosing spondylitis.

The sample holds a few counts of this clonotype. The V and J genes are TRBV11-2 and TRBJ2-5; TRBD1 might be the D (5 bases). Per germline, CDR1 SGHAT and CDR2 FQNNGV. The CDR3 covers 13 residues. V was shortened by 5 bases and J by 5 bases, with 12 bases between the two germline ends. The CDR3 DNA reads as TGTGCCAGCAGCCCCTGGGGCTGGGAGACCCAGTACTTC. Protein: CASSPWGWETQYF.

This clonotype was picked up many times. The V and J genes are TRBV4-3 and TRBJ2-3, with 9 bases aligning to TRBD2. The CDR3 spans 15 residues. Germline CDR1 and CDR2: LGHNA and YSLEER. J gave up 1 base and V 3 bases, and 2 bases lay outside the gene matches. In nucleotides, the CDR3 is TGCGCCAGCAGCCAGCGGACTAGCGGCACAGATACGCAGTATTTT. The encoded protein is CASSQRTSGTDTQYF.